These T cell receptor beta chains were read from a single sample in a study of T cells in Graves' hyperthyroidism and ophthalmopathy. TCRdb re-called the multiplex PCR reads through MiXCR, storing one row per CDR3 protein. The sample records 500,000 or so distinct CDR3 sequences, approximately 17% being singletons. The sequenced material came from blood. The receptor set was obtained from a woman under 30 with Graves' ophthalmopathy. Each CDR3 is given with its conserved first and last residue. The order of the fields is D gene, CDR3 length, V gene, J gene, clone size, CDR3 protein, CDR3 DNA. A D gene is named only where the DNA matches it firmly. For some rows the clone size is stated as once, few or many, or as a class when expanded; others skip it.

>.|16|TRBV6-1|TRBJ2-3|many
CASSARGVTSTDTQYF
TGTGCCAGCAGTGCCCGGGGTGTCACTAGCACAGATACGCAGTATTTT
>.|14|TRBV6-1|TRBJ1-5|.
CASSSTEGDQPQHF
TGTGCCAGCAGTTCAACAGAGGGGGATCAGCCCCAGCATTTT
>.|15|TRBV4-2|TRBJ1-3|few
CASSQPRGGGNTIYF
TGTGCCAGCAGCCAACCGAGGGGTGGTGGAAACACCATATATTTT
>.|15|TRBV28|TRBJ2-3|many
CASNELGRSTDTQYF
TGTGCCAGCAACGAGCTTGGCCGAAGCACAGATACGCAGTATTTT
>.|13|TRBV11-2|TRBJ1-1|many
CASSRTDYTEAFF
TGTGCCAGCAGTCGGACGGATTACACTGAAGCTTTCTTT
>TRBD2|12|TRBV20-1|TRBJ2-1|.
CSAAGTTREQFF
TGCAGTGCCGCCGGGACTACAAGGGAGCAGTTCTTC
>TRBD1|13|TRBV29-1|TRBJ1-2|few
CSVSPQGAPGYTF
TGCAGCGTGTCCCCACAGGGGGCCCCTGGCTACACCTTC
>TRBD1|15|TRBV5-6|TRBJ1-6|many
CASSTGQGSTSPLHF
TGTGCCAGCAGCACGGGACAGGGTAGTACTTCACCCCTCCACTTT
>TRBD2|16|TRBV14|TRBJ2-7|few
CASSQGLAGGAYEQYF
TGTGCCAGCAGCCAAGGCCTAGCGGGAGGTGCCTACGAGCAGTACTTC
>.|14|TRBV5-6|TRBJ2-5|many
CASSLATGRETQYF
TGTGCCAGCAGCTTGGCCACAGGGCGGGAGACCCAGTACTTC
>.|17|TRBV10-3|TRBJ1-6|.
CAISDRWGRSYNSPLHF
TGTGCCATCAGTGACCGATGGGGTCGGTCCTATAATTCACCCCTCCACTTT
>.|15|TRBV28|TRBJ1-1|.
CASSQNGIMNTEAFF
TGTGCCAGCAGTCAAAACGGAATTATGAACACTGAAGCTTTCTTT
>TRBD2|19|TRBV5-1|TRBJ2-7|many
CASSLGLAGGIEGVYEQYF
TGCGCCAGCAGCTTGGGGCTAGCGGGAGGAATTGAAGGGGTCTACGAGCAGTACTTC
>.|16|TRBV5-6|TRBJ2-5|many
CASSRWGPRATETQYF
TGTGCCAGCAGCCGTTGGGGGCCGCGAGCCACAGAGACCCAGTACTTC
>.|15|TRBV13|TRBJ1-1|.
CASSPEAGANTEAFF
TGTGCCAGCAGCCCAGAAGCGGGGGCGAACACTGAAGCTTTCTTT
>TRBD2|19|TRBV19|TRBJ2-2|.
CASSIDPRTSGRLTGELFF
TGTGCCAGTAGTATAGATCCCCGGACTAGCGGGAGGTTAACCGGGGAGCTGTTTTTT
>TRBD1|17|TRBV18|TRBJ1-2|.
CASSTTPGTGGVRGYTF
TGTGCCAGCTCAACCACACCCGGGACAGGGGGTGTTCGCGGCTACACCTTC
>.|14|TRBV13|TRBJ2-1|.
CASSPPHSYNEQFF
TGTGCCAGCAGCCCCCCCCATTCCTACAATGAGCAGTTCTTC
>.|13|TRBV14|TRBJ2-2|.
CASSQISPGELFF
TGTGCCAGCAGCCAAATCTCCCCTGGGGAGCTGTTTTTT
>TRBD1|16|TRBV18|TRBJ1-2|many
CASSPGTGGNNYGYTF
TGTGCCAGCTCACCAGGGACAGGGGGCAACAACTATGGCTACACCTTC
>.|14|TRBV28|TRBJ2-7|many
CASGFGGRSYEQYF
TGTGCCAGCGGTTTTGGGGGGAGATCCTACGAGCAGTACTTC
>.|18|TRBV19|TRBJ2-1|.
CASSIFGGGGLTYSEQFF
TGTGCCAGTAGTATATTTGGGGGCGGGGGACTTACCTACAGTGAGCAGTTCTTC
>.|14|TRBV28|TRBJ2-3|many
CASSLVLGVSTQYF
TGTGCCAGCAGTTTAGTCTTAGGGGTTTCTACGCAGTATTTT
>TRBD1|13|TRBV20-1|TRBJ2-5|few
CSARTGRMETQYF
TGCAGTGCTCGGACAGGGAGGATGGAGACCCAGTACTTC
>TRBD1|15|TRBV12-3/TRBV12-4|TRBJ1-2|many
CASNRGQGIDYGYTF
TGTGCCAGCAACCGGGGACAGGGTATTGACTATGGCTACACCTTC
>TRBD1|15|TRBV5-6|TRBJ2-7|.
CASSRTGAGAYEQYF
TGTGCCAGCAGCCGGACAGGGGCCGGGGCCTACGAGCAGTACTTC
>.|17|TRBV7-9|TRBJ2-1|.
CASSLMGGRSSYNEQFF
TGTGCCAGCAGCTTAATGGGGGGCCGGAGCTCCTACAATGAGCAGTTCTTC
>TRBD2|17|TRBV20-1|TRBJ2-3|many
CSARPGTSGASTDTQYF
TGCAGTGCTCGTCCCGGGACTAGTGGGGCCAGCACAGATACGCAGTATTTT
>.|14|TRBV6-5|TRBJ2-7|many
CASSYSAVTYEQYF
TGTGCCAGCAGTTACTCCGCAGTAACCTACGAGCAGTACTTC
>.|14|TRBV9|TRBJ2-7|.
CASSVAQGTYEQYF
TGTGCCAGCAGCGTAGCCCAGGGGACCTACGAGCAGTACTTC
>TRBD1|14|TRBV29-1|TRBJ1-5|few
CSATQGQSNQPQHF
TGCAGCGCCACCCAGGGACAGAGCAATCAGCCCCAGCATTTT
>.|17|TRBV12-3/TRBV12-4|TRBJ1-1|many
CASSPPLEADPGTEAFF
TGTGCCAGCAGTCCCCCTCTCGAGGCGGACCCGGGCACTGAAGCTTTCTTT
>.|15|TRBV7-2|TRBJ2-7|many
CASSPSPGQAYEQYF
TGTGCCAGCAGCCCCTCTCCGGGACAAGCCTACGAGCAGTACTTC
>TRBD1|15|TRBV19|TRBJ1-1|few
CASSIAGTGVTEAFF
TGTGCCAGTAGTATAGCCGGGACAGGGGTTACTGAAGCTTTCTTT
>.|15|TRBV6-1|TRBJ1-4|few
CATGHTGTTNEKLFF
TGTGCCACAGGGCACACAGGGACAACTAATGAAAAACTGTTTTTT
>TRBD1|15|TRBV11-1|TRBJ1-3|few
CASSLHPGQGNTIYF
TGTGCCAGCAGCCTACATCCGGGACAGGGAAACACCATATATTTT
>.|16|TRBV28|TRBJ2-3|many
CASSPLGKGYTDTQYF
TGTGCCAGCAGCCCCTTGGGTAAGGGCTACACAGATACGCAGTATTTT
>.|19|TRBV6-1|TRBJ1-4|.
CASRVNRALWGTTNEKLFF
TGTGCCAGCAGAGTAAACAGGGCCCTCTGGGGCACAACTAATGAAAAACTGTTTTTT
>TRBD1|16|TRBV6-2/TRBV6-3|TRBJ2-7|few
CASSGDRDRGSYEQYF
TGTGCCAGCAGTGGGGACCGGGACAGGGGTTCCTACGAGCAGTACTTC
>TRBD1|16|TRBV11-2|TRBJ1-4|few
CATRLTRTGVGEKLFF
TGTGCCACCCGCTTAACAAGGACAGGGGTTGGTGAAAAACTGTTTTTT
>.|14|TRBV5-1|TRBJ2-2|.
CASSLFTATGELFF
TGCGCCAGCAGCTTGTTTACCGCCACCGGGGAGCTGTTTTTT
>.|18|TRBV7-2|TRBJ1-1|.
CASSPTGALIGVNTEAFF
TGTGCCAGCAGCCCCACCGGGGCGCTTATCGGGGTGAACACTGAAGCTTTCTTT
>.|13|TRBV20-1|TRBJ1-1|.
CSASFSGNTEAFF
TGCAGTGCCTCATTTTCGGGGAACACTGAAGCTTTCTTT
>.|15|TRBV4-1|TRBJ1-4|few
CASSRLSATNEKLFF
TGCGCCAGCAGCCGCCTCAGCGCAACTAATGAAAAACTGTTTTTT
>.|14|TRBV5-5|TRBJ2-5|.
CASSFQALQETQYF
TGTGCCAGCAGCTTTCAGGCCTTACAAGAGACCCAGTACTTC
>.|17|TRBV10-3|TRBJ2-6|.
CAISESPGGAGTNVLTF
TGTGCCATCAGTGAGTCACCGGGGGGCGCTGGGACCAACGTCCTGACTTTC